The 30 T cell receptor beta chains reported below all come from one sample, sequenced in a study of blood T cell repertoires in COVID-19. This table comes from immunoSEQ multiplex PCR, and its TCRdb copy is limited to in-frame clones, with some not included. The table lists approximately 200,000 clones, more than 70% of them singletons. What was sequenced was PBMCs or T cells enriched from blood (not recorded which). The source of these receptors is a woman in her twenties or thirties who had recovered from COVID-19.

The CDR3 spells CASSLFLGRATDTQYF. The CDR3 DNA reads as TGTGCCAGCAGCTTGTTTCTCGGGCGGGCCACAGATACGCAGTATTTT. The V gene is TRBV5-8, the J gene TRBJ2-3; D possibly corresponds to TRBD2 (5 bases). Germline V gene data show CDR1 as SGHTS and CDR2 as YDEGEE. The CDR3 sequence is 16 residues long. V was clipped by 1 base and J by 2 bases, with 14 bases between them.

The J gene is TRBJ1-5, the V gene TRBV28; TRBD1 might be the D (5 bases). The germline CDR1 and CDR2 sequences are MDHEN and SYDVKM. The CDR3 extends over 16 amino acids. With 2 bases removed from V and 7 bases from J, the gap between germline ends came to 18 bases. CDR3: CASSLVAGLSGQPQHF. The CDR3 DNA reads as TGTGCCAGCAGTTTAGTGGCAGGGCTCTCTGGACAGCCCCAGCATTTT.

This chain connects TRBV5-1 to TRBJ2-1; 13 positions agree with TRBD2. The J segment lost 7 bases and the V segment lost 4 bases, leaving 8 bases of the junction unmatched. Germline CDR1 SGHRS, CDR2 YFSETQ. CDR3 length: 16 residues. The CDR3 sequence: CASSASGTSGINEQFF. CDR3 in DNA: TGCGCCAGCAGCGCCTCCGGGACTAGCGGGATAAATGAGCAGTTCTTC.

DNA of the CDR3: TGTGCCAGCAGGCGGGTCGAAGAGACCCAGTACTTC. This codes for CASRRVEETQYF. J is TRBJ2-5 and V is TRBV12-3 or TRBV12-4; a weak D match, TRBD2 (5 bases). The CDR3 contains 12 residues. V gave up 6 bases and J gave up 3 bases, with 8 bases separating them.

The chain carries TRBV27 and TRBJ2-1, with D tentatively TRBD1 (6 bases). This CDR3 contains 15 residues. CDR1 and CDR2 from the germline V gene are MNHEY and SMNVEV (reference sequence). V lost 11 bases and J 4 bases, leaving 21 bases between the germline ends. CDR3 nucleotides: TGTGCCTCCTGGGGGCGGGCGTCCAGATACAATGAGCAGTTCTTC. It specifies CASWGRASRYNEQFF.

The chain employs TRBV18 and TRBJ2-6; a possible D gene is TRBD1 (6 bases). This CDR3 spans 15 amino acids. Germline CDR1 KGHSH, CDR2 LQKENI. Trimming cost V 9 bases and J 0 bases, with 12 bases left between them. The CDR3 region has the DNA TGTGCCAGTCAAGGGGGTGGCTCTGGGGCCAACGTCCTGACTTTC. This sequence encodes CASQGGGSGANVLTF.

This chain links TRBV18 with TRBJ2-5, with unresolved D. CDR1 and CDR2 from the germline V gene are KGHSH and LQKENI. Trimming took 6 bases from V and 0 from J, leaving 11 bases between them. The CDR3 length is 14 residues. The CDR3 DNA sequence: TGTGCCAGCTCTACGACTGGCAACCAAGAGACCCAGTACTTC. This gives the protein CASSTTGNQETQYF.

The chain carries TRBV19 and TRBJ2-7, with D maybe TRBD2 (5 bases). The CDR3 is 15 residues long. From germline, CDR1 is LNHDA and CDR2 SQIVND (reference sequence). Trimming pared 1 base from V and 6 bases from J, leaving 16 bases between. The chain's CDR3 is CASSIVGGSEGEQYF. In DNA form, the CDR3 reads TGTGCCAGTAGTATAGTAGGCGGCAGCGAGGGCGAGCAGTACTTC. Complete variable domain (other parts from reference TRBV19 and TRBJ2-7): DGGITQSPKYLFRKEGQNVTLSCEQNLNHDAMYWYRQDPGQGLRLIYYSQIVNDFQKGDIAEGYSVSREKKESFPLTVTSAQKNPTAFYLCASSIVGGSEGEQYFGPGTRLTVT.

The genes are TRBV28 and TRBJ1-2, with TRBD1 matching over 7 bases. Germline assignment: CDR1 MDHEN and CDR2 SYDVKM. V lost 5 bases and J lost 3; bases outside the gene matches: 12. This CDR3 contains 16 residues. Here the CDR3 DNA reads TGTGCCAGCAGTCCTAGGGGACAGACGAATCACTATGGCTACACCTTC. As protein: CASSPRGQTNHYGYTF.

In this sample, this clone turned up once. The chain uses TRBV6-1 and TRBJ2-3; D perhaps matches TRBD2 (6 bases). Germline loops: CDR1 MNHNS, CDR2 SASEGT. V dropped 2 bases and J dropped 3 bases, with 9 bases sitting between them. The CDR3 is 14 residues long. DNA of the CDR3: TGTGCCAGCAGTGAACCCCTAGCGACAGATACGCAGTATTTT. It encodes CASSEPLATDTQYF.

The CDR3 here is CASSLGPGLQNTEAFF. The CDR3 bases are TGCGCCAGCAGCTTGGGGCCGGGACTGCAGAACACTGAAGCTTTCTTT. V and J are TRBV5-1 and TRBJ1-1; possible D gene TRBD1, 5 bases. Germline assignment: CDR1 SGHRS and CDR2 YFSETQ. The V and J ends lost 0 bases and 1 base respectively, with 13 bases between them. This CDR3 is built from 16 residues.

The chain employs TRBV7-9 and TRBJ2-1, with TRBD2 as a possible D gene (5 bases). Between the trimmed V and J ends, which lost 2 bases and 5 bases, there was a span of 7 bases. Germline CDR1 is SEHNR and CDR2 is FQNEAQ (reference sequence). The CDR3 has 13 residues. CDR3 coding DNA: TGTGCCAGCAGCTTAATCGGGAACAATGAGCAGTTCTTC. It encodes CASSLIGNNEQFF.

This clone appeared a few times. This chain joins TRBV30 and TRBJ1-2, with 11 bases lining up with TRBD1. Germline V gene data show CDR1 as GTSNPN and CDR2 as SVGIG (reference sequence). The CDR3 consists of 14 residues. Germline trimming cut 4 bases from V and 5 bases from J; bases unmatched to any gene: 6. CDR3 in amino acids: CAWMMDRGPYGYTF. In DNA form, the CDR3 reads TGTGCCTGGATGATGGACAGGGGGCCATATGGCTACACCTTC.

The genes are TRBV11-2 and TRBJ2-4; TRBD2 matches 9 bases. After removal of 1 base from V and 4 bases from J, the junction contained 2 bases not matched to a gene. There are 15 residues in the CDR3. Germline V gives CDR1 SGHAT, CDR2 FQNNGV. For the CDR3, the DNA is TGTGCCAGCAGCTTAGGGCTAGCGGGAAAAAACATTCAGTACTTC. Protein sequence: CASSLGLAGKNIQYF.

The chain is built from TRBV24-1 and TRBJ2-6, with a possible D match to TRBD1 (6 bases). This CDR3 has 14 residues. The germline V gene has CDR1 KGHDR and CDR2 SFDVKD. Trimming removed 3 bases at V and 10 bases at J, with 12 bases between. CDR3 loop: CATSDTRTGNVLTF. The CDR3 bases are TGTGCCACCAGTGATACACGTACAGGGAACGTCCTGACTTTC.

The chain links TRBV28 to TRBJ2-2, with 11 bases matching TRBD1. This CDR3 region has 17 residues. The germline V gene has CDR1 MDHEN and CDR2 SYDVKM. J gave up 1 base and V 6 bases, and 7 bases lay outside the gene matches. CDR3 sequence (DNA): TGTGCCAGCAGATGGACAGGGGGCAATCAGAACACCGGGGAGCTGTTTTTT. Encoded protein: CASRWTGGNQNTGELFF.

V gene TRBV13 combines with J gene TRBJ1-2; 8 bases are a match to TRBD1. This CDR3 region has 14 residues. Trimming at V came to 5 bases and at J to 5 bases, leaving 7 bases not matched to a gene. Per the germline V gene, CDR1 is PRHDT and CDR2 is FYEKMQ (reference sequence). CDR3: CASSALDREYGYTF. CDR3 in DNA: TGTGCCAGCAGCGCTCTGGACAGGGAATATGGCTACACCTTC.

This clone came up once. The V gene is TRBV5-1, the J gene TRBJ2-1; no definite D call. Trimming stripped 5 bases from V and 0 bases from J, with 12 bases between. Germline V gives CDR1 SGHRS, CDR2 YFSETQ. The CDR3 totals 15 residues. CDR3 DNA: TGCGCCAGCAGAGCCGTACAGAGCTCCTACAATGAGCAGTTCTTC. Amino acids: CASRAVQSSYNEQFF.

The V and J genes are TRBV4-2 and TRBJ1-5; 8 bases line up with TRBD1. Germline trimming cut 0 bases from V and 12 bases from J; bases unmatched to any gene: 13. From germline, CDR1 is LGHNA and CDR2 YNFKEQ. The CDR3 loop spans 16 amino acids. In nucleotides, the CDR3 is TGTGCCAGCAGCCAAGAACTGGGACAGGCCTTTTTGGTCCAGCATTTT. Residues: CASSQELGQAFLVQHF.

The V gene is TRBV21-1, the J gene TRBJ1-5; no DNA check was done on the table's D call, TRBD1. TRBV21-1 corresponds to a pseudogene. The CDR3 extends over 19 amino acids. The CDR3 is CASSKGPVTGTGDNQPQHF. DNA of the CDR3: TGTGCCAGCAGCAAAGGCCCGGTAACCGGGACAGGGGACAATCAGCCCCAGCATTTT.

V and J are TRBV27 and TRBJ2-1; 8 nucleotides match TRBD2. Trimming took 3 bases from V and 5 from J; bases not matched to a gene: 12. Germline V gene lookup returns CDR1 MNHEY and CDR2 SMNVEV (reference sequence). The CDR3 totals 17 residues. The chain's CDR3 is CASSLISGTSGHNEQFF. The CDR3 DNA sequence: TGTGCCAGCAGTTTGATAAGCGGAACTAGCGGACACAATGAGCAGTTCTTC.

This chain uses TRBV18 with TRBJ1-2; D unclear. The V end lost 3 bases, the J end lost 4 bases, and 6 bases lay between the germline ends. CDR3 length: 12 amino acids. Germline V gives CDR1 KGHSH, CDR2 LQKENI. CDR3 sequence: CASSPSVYGYTF. In DNA, the CDR3 is TGTGCCAGCTCACCGAGTGTCTATGGCTACACCTTC.

The rearrangement uses TRBV5-4 and TRBJ1-1, with a possible D match to TRBD1 (5 bases). The CDR3 has 16 amino acids. Trimming pared 0 bases from V and 4 bases from J, leaving 16 bases between. The germline V gene has CDR1 SGHNT and CDR2 YYREEE (reference sequence). CDR3: CASSLGLEGWGTEAFF. DNA for the CDR3: TGTGCCAGCAGCTTGGGATTGGAGGGGTGGGGCACTGAAGCTTTCTTT.

The count of this clone is one. This chain links TRBV29-1 with TRBJ2-2; possibly TRBD2 for D (5 bases). Germline V CDR1 and CDR2: SQVTM, ANQGSEA. V was trimmed by 5 bases and J by 2 bases, leaving 15 bases between them. There are 15 residues in the CDR3. The CDR3 DNA reads as TGCAGCGTTAGTGGGCAACTAGAAAACACCGGGGAGCTGTTTTTT. This sequence encodes CSVSGQLENTGELFF.

The gene calls are TRBV2 and TRBJ1-1; TRBD1 aligns across 10 bases. The CDR3 extends over 15 amino acids. Germline loops: CDR1 SNHLY, CDR2 FYNNEI. V lost 6 bases, J lost 7 bases, and 11 bases stayed unmatched. The CDR3 DNA reads as TGTGCCAGCAGAGGGCGGACAGGGGGAGGAAGTGAAGCTTTCTTT. It translates to CASRGRTGGGSEAFF.

The chain carries TRBV28 and TRBJ1-4; D not resolved. Germline values: CDR1 MDHEN, CDR2 SYDVKM. This CDR3 spans 15 amino acids. Trimming cost V 7 bases and J 8 bases, with 20 bases left between them. CDR3 sequence reads: CASNWKRRKNEKLFF. Written as DNA, the CDR3 is TGTGCCAGCAACTGGAAGAGGAGAAAAAACGAAAAACTGTTTTTT.

The chain combines TRBV19 with TRBJ2-1; 8 bases are a match to TRBD2. CDR3 length equals 18 residues. V dropped 1 base and J dropped 0; count of bases not matched to a gene: 8. CDR1 LNHDA and CDR2 SQIVND come from the germline V gene (reference sequence). The DNA of the CDR3 is TGTGCCAGTAGTATAGCCCGGACTAGCTTTTCCTCCTACAATGAGCAGTTCTTC. Residues: CASSIARTSFSSYNEQFF.

This clone was counted a single time. This sequence joins TRBV7-9 and TRBJ2-2; the D gene is possibly TRBD2 (6 bases). The CDR3 has 15 residues. Germline V gene data show CDR1 as SEHNR and CDR2 as FQNEAQ (reference sequence). V was shortened by 7 bases and J by 4 bases, with 16 bases between the two germline ends. For the CDR3, the DNA is TGTGCCAGCATAGAGAGGGACTCTCGCACCGGGGAGCTGTTTTTT. It yields the protein CASIERDSRTGELFF.

This clone turned up a few times. The chain recombines TRBV5-6 with TRBJ1-2; TRBD1 is a possible D gene (5 bases). V dropped 0 bases and J dropped 2 bases, with 8 bases sitting between them. The CDR3 is 14 amino acids. Germline CDR1 SGHDT, CDR2 YYEEEE. CDR3 loop: CASSLGQLNYGYTF. CDR3 DNA: TGTGCCAGCAGCTTGGGACAGCTCAACTATGGCTACACCTTC.

V gene TRBV27 combines with J gene TRBJ2-5, with 10 bases that match TRBD2. V trimming: 4 bases; J trimming: 5 bases; junction bases outside the gene matches: 10. CDR3 length: 16 amino acids. The germline V gene has CDR1 MNHEY and CDR2 SMNVEV (reference sequence). CDR3 coding DNA: TGTGCCAGCAGTTCGAGCGGGAGGGGTGTACGGGAGACCCAGTACTTC. Translating gives CASSSSGRGVRETQYF.